The 28 T cell receptor beta chains below come from one sample, sequenced in a study of post-analysis software for immune sequencing data. Study-level results: Included in a set of roughly 5 TRBV segments more frequent in patients than controls were TRBV5-6, TRBV5-1 and TRBV20-1.

Unique molecular identifiers featured in each of the TCR beta cDNA libraries. TCRdb re-analysed the PCR reads in MiXCR, keeping a single row per CDR3 protein. The repertoire holds around 400,000 distinct CDR3 sequences, with 30% to 40% as singletons. The antigens for these receptors are not known. Material for sequencing was blood. These receptor sequences come from a girl aged 2-10 years with multiple sclerosis.

This clonotype was seen a handful of times. J is TRBJ2-1 and V is TRBV12-3 or TRBV12-4; 7 bases map to TRBD2. The CDR3 sequence is 15 residues long. The V gene end was trimmed by 5 bases and the J gene end by 8 bases; junction bases not matched to a gene: 12. CDR3 sequence reads: CASSITSGMGDEQFF. CDR3 in DNA: TGTGCCAGCAGTATCACCAGCGGGATGGGCGATGAGCAGTTCTTC.

In the case of this clonotype: One junction end does not reproduce the germline sequence, and a read error may be involved. The chain employs TRBV28 and TRBJ2-7, with D possibly TRBD1 on 6 matching bases. CDR3 length: 16 residues. From germline, CDR1 is MDHEN and CDR2 SYDVKM. CDR3 amino acids: CVSRGPGLFRSYGQYF. In DNA, the CDR3 is TGTGTCAGCAGGGGCCCCGGGCTGTTCCGTTCCTACGGGCAGTACTTC.

This clonotype came up a few times. This rearrangement joins TRBV7-2 to TRBJ2-1; 8 bases map to TRBD1. Germline-derived CDR1 and CDR2 are SGHTA and FQGNSA. V was pared by 2 bases and J by 6 bases, with 9 bases of the junction left unmatched. The CDR3 extends over 16 amino acids. The CDR3: CASSLFPDRDGNEQFF. In nucleotides, the CDR3 is TGTGCCAGCAGCTTATTCCCGGACAGGGATGGCAATGAGCAGTTCTTC.

The J gene is TRBJ2-1, the V gene TRBV7-8; D gene ambiguous. This CDR3 contains 14 residues. Looked up from germline, CDR1 is SGHVS and CDR2 is FQNEAQ. The ends were cut back, 0 bases at V and 6 bases at J, with 9 bases in the middle. Here the CDR3 reads CASSLAHPPNEQFF. DNA of the CDR3: TGTGCCAGCAGCTTAGCCCACCCCCCCAATGAGCAGTTCTTC.

The sample holds a few counts of this clonotype. This chain uses TRBV12-3 or TRBV12-4 with TRBJ2-5, with D maybe TRBD1 (6 bases). There are 14 residues in the CDR3. Trimming removed 5 bases from V and 5 bases from J, with 15 bases in between. The CDR3 DNA is TGTGCCAGCAGTCCGGGACATCGGAGTGAGACCCAGTACTTC. Its protein is CASSPGHRSETQYF.

Remarks on this clonotype: Its ends do not fully match the called genes, so a read error is possible. The chain uses TRBV4-3 and TRBJ2-7; D remains unclear. The CDR3 totals 17 residues. From germline, CDR1 is LGHNA and CDR2 YSLEER. CDR3 sequence: CASSHALQSSRSYEQCF. The CDR3 DNA reads as TGCGCCAGCAGCCACGCCCTTCAGTCGTCGAGGTCCTACGAGCAGTGCTTC.

The table lists this clonotype with a few counts. V gene TRBV10-3 combines with J gene TRBJ1-1, with 9 bases that match TRBD1. Germline CDR1 reads ENHRY; CDR2 reads SYGVKD. V gave up 4 bases and J gave up 4 bases; unmatched junction bases: 1. The CDR3 length is 13 residues. CDR3 bases: TGTGCCATCAGTGGACAGGGGGGCACTGAAGCTTTCTTT. Its protein product is CAISGQGGTEAFF.

The chain joins TRBV12-3 or TRBV12-4 to TRBJ1-6, with D tentatively TRBD1 (5 bases). The V end was cut by 5 bases, the J end by 6 bases, with 8 bases between. The CDR3 length is 13 residues. CDR3 DNA sequence: TGTGCCAGCAGTGATCAGGGTAATTCACCCCTCCACTTT. The encoded protein is CASSDQGNSPLHF.

The V call is TRBV11-2, the J call TRBJ2-1, with 9 bases fitting TRBD2. V shed 2 bases, J shed 2 bases, and the junction held 19 bases outside the gene matches. Per the germline V gene, CDR1 is SGHAT and CDR2 is FQNNGV. This CDR3 region has 21 residues. For the CDR3, the DNA is TGTGCCAGCAGCTTAATGGCCAGACTAGCGGCACCGCTCGGGACCTACAATGAGCAGTTCTTC. Translated: CASSLMARLAAPLGTYNEQFF.

This clonotype has a handful of counts. The V call is TRBV9, the J call TRBJ2-3, with D maybe TRBD2 (5 bases). Germline V gene sequence: CDR1 SGDLS, CDR2 YYNGEE. The CDR3 runs 14 residues. V lost 4 bases, J lost 0 bases, and 9 bases lay in between. The CDR3 loop is CASSPWTSTDTQYF. The CDR3 bases are TGTGCCAGCAGCCCCTGGACTAGCACAGATACGCAGTATTTT. The full variable domain, its missing parts supplied by reference TRBV9 and TRBJ2-3, is DSGVTQTPKHLITATGQRVTLRCSPRSGDLSVYWYQQSLDQGLQFLIQYYNGEERAKGNILERFSAQQFPDLHSELNLSSLELGDSALYFCASSPWTSTDTQYFGPGTRLTVL.

This chain uses TRBV15 with TRBJ2-1, with TRBD1 identical over 7 bases. The germline V gene encodes CDR1 LNHNV and CDR2 YYDKDF (reference sequence). Trimming cost V 3 bases and J 4 bases; bases outside gene matches: 12. The CDR3 consists of 17 residues. CDR3: CATSRPGQRLLYNEQFF. Here the CDR3 DNA reads TGTGCCACCAGCAGGCCGGGACAGAGATTACTGTACAATGAGCAGTTCTTC.

The V gene is TRBV20-1, the J gene TRBJ1-2, with 7 bases fitting TRBD1. CDR3 length: 14 residues. The V segment lost 4 bases and the J segment 0 bases; nucleotides outside the gene matches: 5. Germline CDR1 DFQATT, CDR2 SNEGSKA (reference sequence). CDR3: CSANRDRPNYGYTF. CDR3 sequence (DNA): TGCAGTGCTAACCGGGACAGACCTAACTATGGCTACACCTTC.

J is TRBJ1-1 and V is TRBV6-5; TRBD1 matches 7 bases. The J segment lost 4 bases and the V segment lost 6 bases, leaving 11 bases of the junction unmatched. This CDR3 comprises 15 residues. Germline CDR1 reads MNHEY; CDR2 reads SVGAGI. Here the CDR3 DNA reads TGTGCCAGCAGCCAAACGGGACAGTTCGGCACTGAAGCTTTCTTT. Translated, it gives CASSQTGQFGTEAFF.

The rearrangement joins TRBV24-1 to TRBJ2-1; D unresolved. CDR3 length equals 14 residues. The V and J ends lost 4 bases and 3 bases respectively, with 9 bases between them. The V gene's germline CDR1 is KGHDR and CDR2 SFDVKD. CDR3 sequence reads: CATSDQTDYNEQFF. The CDR3, as DNA: TGTGCCACCAGTGACCAGACGGACTACAATGAGCAGTTCTTC.

This rearrangement joins TRBV20-1 to TRBJ1-1; TRBD1 matches at 7 bases. Germline-derived CDR1 and CDR2 are DFQATT and SNEGSKA (reference sequence). This CDR3 has 14 amino acids. Losses at the gene ends were 0 bases for V and 5 bases for J; bases not matched to a gene: 6. The CDR3 spells CSARDDRAGTEAFF. For the CDR3, the DNA is TGCAGTGCTAGAGATGACAGGGCAGGGACTGAAGCTTTCTTT.

V gene TRBV3-1 combines with J gene TRBJ1-4, with a possible D match to TRBD1 (5 bases). With 3 bases removed from V and 5 bases from J, the gap between germline ends came to 16 bases. Germline CDR1 LGHDT, CDR2 YNNKEL (reference sequence). The CDR3 spans 16 residues. The CDR3 loop is CASSQRKGLGNEKLFF. Here the CDR3 DNA reads TGTGCCAGCAGCCAGCGGAAGGGACTTGGGAATGAAAAACTGTTTTTT.

This clonotype came up a few times. The chain recombines TRBV6-2 or TRBV6-3 with TRBJ2-1; 7 bases line up with TRBD2. The germline V gene encodes CDR1 MNHEY and CDR2 SVGEGT. The CDR3 runs to 15 residues. V lost 3 bases and J lost 10; bases outside the gene matches: 12. The DNA of the CDR3 is TGTGCCAGCAGTTATCCCGGGACTAACACTCTCGAGCAGTTCTTC. This translates into CASSYPGTNTLEQFF.

Comments on this clonotype: The junction departs from the called germline gene at one end, perhaps through a read error. The rearrangement uses TRBV6-5 and TRBJ1-6; the D gene is possibly TRBD1 (6 bases). The CDR3 length is 17 residues. The germline gives CDR1 MNHEY, CDR2 SVGAGI. The DNA of the CDR3 is TGTGCCAGCAGTTACTCGATGAGGACAGTTTATAGTTCACCTCTCCACTTT. Protein sequence: CASSYSMRTVYSSPLHF.

The chain's CDR3 is CASSHSRDKVHHF. CDR3 nucleotide sequence: TGTGCCAGCAGCCACTCTCGGGACAAGGTCCACCACTTT. The chain combines TRBV4-2 with TRBJ1-6, with D perhaps TRBD1 (6 bases). Deletions cut 3 bases from V and 18 bases from J, with 18 bases between. CDR3 length: 13 residues. Germline V gene data show CDR1 as LGHNA and CDR2 as YNFKEQ.

This clonotype was recorded at least ten times. The DNA for the CDR3 is TGCGCCAGCAGCCGGACTCGGGATCAGTTGGGGACCCAGTACTTC. This codes for CASSRTRDQLGTQYF. This rearrangement joins TRBV4-1 to TRBJ2-5, with D possibly being TRBD2 (5 bases). Germline V gene data show CDR1 as MGHRA and CDR2 as YSYEKL. The CDR3 covers 15 residues. Trimming left V 4 bases short and J 7 bases short, with 19 bases between.

This clonotype appeared a few times. The gene calls are TRBV20-1 and TRBJ2-3; TRBD2 agrees at 8 bases. Germline V gives CDR1 DFQATT, CDR2 SNEGSKA (reference sequence). V was pared by 3 bases and J by 4 bases, with 6 bases of the junction left unmatched. The CDR3 runs 14 residues. Here the CDR3 reads CSASLAGGPDTQYF. CDR3 in DNA: TGCAGTGCTAGCCTGGCGGGAGGACCAGATACGCAGTATTTT.

The CDR3, as DNA: TGTGCCAGCAGCCAAGATTTTGGGCTTGGAACGCAGTATTTT. Translation gives CASSQDFGLGTQYF. The rearrangement links TRBV3-1 to TRBJ2-3; no clear D gene. Germline CDR1 and CDR2: LGHDT and YNNKEL (reference sequence). This CDR3 comprises 14 residues. Trimming pared 0 bases from V and 9 bases from J, leaving 13 bases between.

The chain joins TRBV7-2 to TRBJ1-1; no firm D call. Between the trimmed V and J ends, which lost 3 bases and 3 bases, there was a span of 14 bases. The CDR3 is 15 residues long. Germline values: CDR1 SGHTA, CDR2 FQGNSA. Here the CDR3 reads CASSFADGRHTEAFF. The CDR3 DNA sequence: TGTGCCAGCAGCTTCGCAGACGGGAGGCACACTGAAGCTTTCTTT.

This rearrangement joins TRBV7-2 to TRBJ2-7; a possible D gene is TRBD1 (7 bases). The germline V gene encodes CDR1 SGHTA and CDR2 FQGNSA. The CDR3 is 17 residues long. Trimming left V 2 bases short and J 2 bases short, with 19 bases between. CDR3 coding DNA: TGTGCCAGCAGCTTACTCGGGGGACAGTTCCGACCCTACGAGCAGTACTTC. Its translation is CASSLLGGQFRPYEQYF.

This chain connects TRBV3-1 to TRBJ1-2, with D perhaps TRBD1 (6 bases). Germline V gene data show CDR1 as LGHDT and CDR2 as YNNKEL (reference sequence). This CDR3 region has 15 residues. Trimming cost V 5 bases and J 4 bases, with 17 bases left between them. The CDR3 DNA is TGTGCCAGCAGCGTAAAGTCAGGGGCGCCCTATGGCTACACCTTC. This sequence encodes CASSVKSGAPYGYTF.

This clonotype was detected a few times. The chain couples TRBV6-2 or TRBV6-3 to TRBJ2-7; D is unresolved. The CDR3 totals 12 residues. From germline, CDR1 is MNHEY and CDR2 SVGEGT. The V and J ends lost 5 bases and 3 bases respectively, with 8 bases between them. In nucleotides, the CDR3 is TGTGCCAGCAGTCGACTTCGCTACGAGCAGTACTTC. This codes for CASSRLRYEQYF.

The rearrangement links TRBV12-3 or TRBV12-4 to TRBJ1-5, with D hard to call. The CDR3 is 14 amino acids. V was pared by 1 base and J by 11 bases, with 15 bases between. This CDR3 is CASSLGTGWFSQHF. The DNA for the CDR3 is TGTGCCAGCAGTTTAGGGACGGGGTGGTTTTCCCAGCATTTT.

The chain carries TRBV5-1 and TRBJ2-7; 7 bases are shared with TRBD1. Per the germline V gene, CDR1 is SGHRS and CDR2 is YFSETQ. This CDR3 spans 15 amino acids. V lost 3 bases, J lost 0 bases, and 6 bases stayed unmatched. CDR3 loop: CASSSGQDDSYEQYF. DNA of the CDR3: TGCGCCAGCAGCTCAGGACAGGATGACTCCTACGAGCAGTACTTC.